This TCR beta chain originates from a study of blood T cells in healthy people across ages. The CDR3 extends over 16 amino acids. Unmatched junction bases numbered 7, after V lost 5 bases and J lost 4 bases. The V gene's germline CDR1 is KGHSH and CDR2 LQKENI. Through a sample-barcoded 5' primer and a J-beta primer mix, a second PCR was run for about 7 to 12 cycles. TCRdb processed the 5' RACE reads anew with MiXCR; each CDR3 protein has one entry. The table includes about 720,000 distinct CDR3 sequences, 22% detected once. Ten or more counts support this clonotype. V is TRBV18 and J is TRBJ2-1; TRBD2 matches at 11 bases. Sequenced input: blood. The receptor was isolated from a man aged 65 to 79 in good health. The CDR3 coding sequence is TGTGCCAGCTCAACCTGGACTAGCGGGCCTTACAATGAGCAGTTCTTC. Translated, it gives CASSTWTSGPYNEQFF.